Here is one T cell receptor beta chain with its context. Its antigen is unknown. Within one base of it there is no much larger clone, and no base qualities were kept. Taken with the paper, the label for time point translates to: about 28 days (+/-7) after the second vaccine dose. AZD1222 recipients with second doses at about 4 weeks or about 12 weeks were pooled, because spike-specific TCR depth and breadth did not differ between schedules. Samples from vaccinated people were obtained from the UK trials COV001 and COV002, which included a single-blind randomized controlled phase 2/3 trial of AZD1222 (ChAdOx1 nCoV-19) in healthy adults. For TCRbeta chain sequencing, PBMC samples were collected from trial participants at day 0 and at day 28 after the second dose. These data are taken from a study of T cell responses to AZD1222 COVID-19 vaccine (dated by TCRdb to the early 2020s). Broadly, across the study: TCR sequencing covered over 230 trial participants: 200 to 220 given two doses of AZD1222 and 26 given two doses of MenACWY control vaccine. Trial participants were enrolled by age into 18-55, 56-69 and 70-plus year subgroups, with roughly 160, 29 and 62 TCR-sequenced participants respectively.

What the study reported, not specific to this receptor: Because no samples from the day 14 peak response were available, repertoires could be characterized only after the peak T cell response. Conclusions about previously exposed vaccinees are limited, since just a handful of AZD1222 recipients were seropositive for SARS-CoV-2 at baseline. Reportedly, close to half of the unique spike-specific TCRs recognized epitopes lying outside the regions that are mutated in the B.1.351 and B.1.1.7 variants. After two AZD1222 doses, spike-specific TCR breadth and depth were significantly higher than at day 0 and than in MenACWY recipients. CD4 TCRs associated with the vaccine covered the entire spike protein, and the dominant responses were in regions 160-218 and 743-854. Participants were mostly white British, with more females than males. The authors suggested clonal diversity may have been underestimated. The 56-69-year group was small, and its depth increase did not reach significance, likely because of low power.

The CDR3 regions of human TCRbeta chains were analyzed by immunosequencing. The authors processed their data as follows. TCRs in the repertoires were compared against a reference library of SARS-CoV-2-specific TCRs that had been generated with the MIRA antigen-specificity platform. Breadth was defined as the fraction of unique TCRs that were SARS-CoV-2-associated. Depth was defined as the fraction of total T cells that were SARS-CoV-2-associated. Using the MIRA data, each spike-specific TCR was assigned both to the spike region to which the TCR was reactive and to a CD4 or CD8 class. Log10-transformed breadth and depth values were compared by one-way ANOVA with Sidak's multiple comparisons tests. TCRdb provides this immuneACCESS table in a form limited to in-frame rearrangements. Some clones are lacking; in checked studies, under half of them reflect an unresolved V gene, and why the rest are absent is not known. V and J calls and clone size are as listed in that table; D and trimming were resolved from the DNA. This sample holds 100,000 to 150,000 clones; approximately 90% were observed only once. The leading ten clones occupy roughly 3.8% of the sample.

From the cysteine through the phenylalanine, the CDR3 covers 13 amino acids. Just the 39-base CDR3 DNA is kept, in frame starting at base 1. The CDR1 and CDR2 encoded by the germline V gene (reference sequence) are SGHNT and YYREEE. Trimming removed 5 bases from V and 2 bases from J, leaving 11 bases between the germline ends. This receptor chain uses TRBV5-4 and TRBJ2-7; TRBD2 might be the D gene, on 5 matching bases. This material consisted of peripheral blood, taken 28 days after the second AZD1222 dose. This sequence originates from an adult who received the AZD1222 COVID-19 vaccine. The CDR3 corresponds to CASSPGRAYEQYF. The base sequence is TGTGCCAGCAGTCCTGGGCGGGCCTACGAGCAGTACTTC. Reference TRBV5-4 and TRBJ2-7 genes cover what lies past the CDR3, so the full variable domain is ETGVTQSPTHLIKTRGQQVTLRCSSQSGHNTVSWYQQALGQGPQFIFQYYREEENGRGNFPPRFSGLQFPNYSSELNVNALELDDSALYLCASSPGRAYEQYFGPGTRLTVT.